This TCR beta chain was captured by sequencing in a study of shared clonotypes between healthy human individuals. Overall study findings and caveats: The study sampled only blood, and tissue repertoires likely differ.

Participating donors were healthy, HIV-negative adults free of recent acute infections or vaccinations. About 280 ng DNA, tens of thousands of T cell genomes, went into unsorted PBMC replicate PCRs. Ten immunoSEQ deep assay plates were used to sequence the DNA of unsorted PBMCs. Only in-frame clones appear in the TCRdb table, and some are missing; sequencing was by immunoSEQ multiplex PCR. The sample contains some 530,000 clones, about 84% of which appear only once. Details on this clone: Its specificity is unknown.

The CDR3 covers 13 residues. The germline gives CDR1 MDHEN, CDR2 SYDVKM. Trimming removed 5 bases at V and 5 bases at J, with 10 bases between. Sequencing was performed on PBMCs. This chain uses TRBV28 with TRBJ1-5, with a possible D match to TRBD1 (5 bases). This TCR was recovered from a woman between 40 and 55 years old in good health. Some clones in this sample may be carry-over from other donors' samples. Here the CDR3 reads CASSVGTYQPQHF. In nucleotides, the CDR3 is TGTGCCAGCAGTGTAGGGACTTATCAGCCCCAGCATTTT.